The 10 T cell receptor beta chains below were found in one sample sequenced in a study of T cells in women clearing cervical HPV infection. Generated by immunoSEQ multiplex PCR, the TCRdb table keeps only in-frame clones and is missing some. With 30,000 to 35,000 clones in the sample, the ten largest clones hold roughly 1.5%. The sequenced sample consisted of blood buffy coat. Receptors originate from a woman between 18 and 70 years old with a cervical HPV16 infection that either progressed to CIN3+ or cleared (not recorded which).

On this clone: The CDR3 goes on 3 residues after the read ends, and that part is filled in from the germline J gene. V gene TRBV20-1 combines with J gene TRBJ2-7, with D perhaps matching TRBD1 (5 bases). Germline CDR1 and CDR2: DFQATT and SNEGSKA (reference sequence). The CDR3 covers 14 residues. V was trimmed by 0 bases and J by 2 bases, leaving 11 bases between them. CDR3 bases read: TGCAGTGCTAGAGATCAAGGGGTTACCTACGAG. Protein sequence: CSARDQGVTYE. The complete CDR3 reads CSARDQGVTYEQYF.

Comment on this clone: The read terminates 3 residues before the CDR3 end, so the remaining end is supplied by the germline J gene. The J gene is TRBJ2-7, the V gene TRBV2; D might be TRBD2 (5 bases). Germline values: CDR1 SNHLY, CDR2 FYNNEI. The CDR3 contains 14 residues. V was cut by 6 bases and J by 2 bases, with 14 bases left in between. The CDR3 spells CASRADGYTYEQYF. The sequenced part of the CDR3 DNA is TGTGCCAGCAGAGCGGATGGGTACACCTACGAG.

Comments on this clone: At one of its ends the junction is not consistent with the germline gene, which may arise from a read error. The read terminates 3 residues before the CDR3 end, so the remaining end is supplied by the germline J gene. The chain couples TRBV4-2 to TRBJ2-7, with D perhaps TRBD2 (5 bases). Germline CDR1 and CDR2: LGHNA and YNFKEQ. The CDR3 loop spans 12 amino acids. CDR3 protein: CASSGSSYEQYF. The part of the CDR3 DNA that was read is TGCGCCAGCAGCGGCAGCTCCTACGAG.

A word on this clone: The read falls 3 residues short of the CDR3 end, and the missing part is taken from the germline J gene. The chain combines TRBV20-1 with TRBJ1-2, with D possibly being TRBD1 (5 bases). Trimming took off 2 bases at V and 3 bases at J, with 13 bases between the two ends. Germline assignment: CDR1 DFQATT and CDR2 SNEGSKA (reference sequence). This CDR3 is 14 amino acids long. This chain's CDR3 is CSARKAGLDYGYTF. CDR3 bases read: TGCAGTGCTAGAAAGGCGGGACTGGACTATGGC.

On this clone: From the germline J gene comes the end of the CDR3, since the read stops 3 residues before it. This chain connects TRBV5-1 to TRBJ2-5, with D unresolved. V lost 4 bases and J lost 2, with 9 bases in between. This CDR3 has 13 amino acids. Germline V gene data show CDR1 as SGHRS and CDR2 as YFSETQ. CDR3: CASSVQPQETQYF. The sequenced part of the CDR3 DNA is TGCGCCAGCAGCGTACAGCCGCAAGAGACC. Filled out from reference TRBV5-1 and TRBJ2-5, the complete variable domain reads KAGVTQTPRYLIKTRGQQVTLSCSPISGHRSVSWYQQTPGQGLQFLFEYFSETQRNKGNFPGRFSGRQFSNSRSEMNVSTLELGDSALYLCASSVQPQETQYFGPGTRLLVL.

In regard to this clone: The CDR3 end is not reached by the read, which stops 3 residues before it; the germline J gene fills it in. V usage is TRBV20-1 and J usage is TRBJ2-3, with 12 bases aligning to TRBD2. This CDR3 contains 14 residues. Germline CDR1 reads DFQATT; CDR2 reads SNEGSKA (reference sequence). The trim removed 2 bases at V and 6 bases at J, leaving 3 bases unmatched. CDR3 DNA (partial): TGCAGTGCTAGACTAGCGGGGGGGCCGGATACG. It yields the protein CSARLAGGPDT. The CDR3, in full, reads CSARLAGGPDTQYF.

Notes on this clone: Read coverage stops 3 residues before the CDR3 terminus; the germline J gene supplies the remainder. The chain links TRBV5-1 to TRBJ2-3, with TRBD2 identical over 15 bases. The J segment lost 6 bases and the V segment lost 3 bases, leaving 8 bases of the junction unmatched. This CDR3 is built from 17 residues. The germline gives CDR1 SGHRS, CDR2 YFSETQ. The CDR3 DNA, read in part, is TGCGCCAGCAGCTCGTGGGGACTAGCGGGGGGCGGGGATACG. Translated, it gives CASSSWGLAGGGDT. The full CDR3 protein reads CASSSWGLAGGGDTQYF.

This chain's CDR3 is CSASFVGEDSPLHF. The CDR3 DNA, read in part, is TGCAGTGCTAGTTTCGTAGGGGAAGATTCACCC. The chain is built from TRBV20-1 and TRBJ1-6; tentative D call: TRBD1 (5 bases). The read ends 3 residues before the CDR3 terminus; that terminus is restored from the germline J gene. Germline-derived CDR1 and CDR2 are DFQATT and SNEGSKA (reference sequence). CDR3 length equals 14 residues. V lost 3 bases and J lost 8, with 14 bases in between.

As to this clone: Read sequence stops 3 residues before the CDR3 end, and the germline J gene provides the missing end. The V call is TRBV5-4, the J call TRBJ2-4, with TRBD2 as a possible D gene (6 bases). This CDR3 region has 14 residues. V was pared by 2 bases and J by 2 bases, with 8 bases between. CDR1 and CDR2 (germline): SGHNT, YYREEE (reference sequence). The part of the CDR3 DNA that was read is TGTGCCAGCAGCTTTGCGGGGCCCAAAAACATT. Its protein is CASSFAGPKNI. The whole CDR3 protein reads CASSFAGPKNIQYF.

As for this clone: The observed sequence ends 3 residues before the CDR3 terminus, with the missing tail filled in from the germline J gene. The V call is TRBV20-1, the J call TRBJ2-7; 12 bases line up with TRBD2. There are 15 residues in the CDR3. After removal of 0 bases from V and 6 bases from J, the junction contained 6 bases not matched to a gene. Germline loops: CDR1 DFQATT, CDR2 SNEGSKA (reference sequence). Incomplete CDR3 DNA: TGCAGTGCTAGAGATCTTAGGACTAGCGGGACCGAG. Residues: CSARDLRTSGTE. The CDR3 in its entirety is CSARDLRTSGTEQYF.